Each of the 11 T cell receptor beta chains below was sequenced from the same sample in a study of STAT5B mutations in CD4+ large granular lymphocyte leukemia. TCRdb keeps only in-frame clones here, not all; method: immunoSEQ multiplex PCR. The top ten hold approximately 6.2% of the sample, which has about 30,000 clones, 65% to 85% seen once. Sequenced input: CD4+ T cells from blood buffy coats. The receptor set was obtained from a human donor in good health.

The chain is built from TRBV7-2 and TRBJ1-5, with a tentative D call TRBD1 (6 bases). Trimming took off 3 bases at V and 3 bases at J, with 15 bases between the two ends. The CDR3 length is 16 residues. The germline V gene has CDR1 SGHTA and CDR2 FQGNSA. The chain's CDR3 is CASSLSGTLVNQPQHF. The CDR3 DNA is TGTGCCAGCAGCTTGTCCGGGACACTTGTCAATCAGCCCCAGCATTTT.

The rearrangement links TRBV29-1 to TRBJ2-5, with 9 nucleotides matching TRBD2. The CDR3 has 14 amino acids. Germline-derived CDR1 and CDR2 are SQVTM and ANQGSEA. V shed 0 bases and J 4 bases; nucleotides not matched to a gene: 3. The CDR3 here is CSVEEGSGGETQYF. CDR3 nucleotides: TGCAGCGTTGAAGAGGGTAGCGGGGGAGAGACCCAGTACTTC.

The gene calls are TRBV27 and TRBJ1-5, with D unresolved. The V and J ends lost 3 bases and 6 bases respectively, with 12 bases between them. The CDR3 is 14 residues long. Per the germline V gene, CDR1 is MNHEY and CDR2 is SMNVEV (reference sequence). The CDR3 DNA is TGTGCCAGCAGTTTCCAAACGGGAAGTCAGCCCCAGCATTTT. It specifies CASSFQTGSQPQHF.

J is TRBJ1-1 and V is TRBV13; a possible D gene is TRBD1 (6 bases). The V end was cut by 5 bases, the J end by 5 bases, with 15 bases between. Germline CDR1 reads PRHDT; CDR2 reads FYEKMQ (reference sequence). The CDR3 is made up of 14 amino acids. The CDR3 spells CASSTDGGPTEAFF. In nucleotides, the CDR3 is TGTGCCAGCAGCACCGACGGGGGCCCGACTGAAGCTTTCTTT.

V is TRBV7-9 and J is TRBJ2-3; TRBD1 agrees at 7 bases. V was clipped by 1 base and J by 6 bases; unmatched bases: 10. This CDR3 has 16 amino acids. Looked up from germline, CDR1 is SEHNR and CDR2 is FQNEAQ (reference sequence). CDR3 sequence (DNA): TGTGCCAGCAGCTTAGGGGTAGGGGGCGAGCGGGATACGCAGTATTTT. The encoded protein is CASSLGVGGERDTQYF.

This chain links TRBV11-3 with TRBJ2-3; the match to TRBD2 covers 7 bases. Looked up from germline, CDR1 is SGHNT and CDR2 is YENEEA. The CDR3 loop spans 15 amino acids. Unmatched junction bases numbered 3, after V lost 2 bases and J lost 1 base. The CDR3 loop is CASSLMAGGTDTQYF. The CDR3 region has the DNA TGTGCCAGCAGCTTAATGGCGGGGGGCACAGATACGCAGTATTTT.

In regard to this clone: At one end, the junction sequence differs from germline, possibly due to a read error. The chain links TRBV7-7 to TRBJ2-1; D call uncertain. Germline CDR1 and CDR2: SSHAT and FNYEAQ (reference sequence). The CDR3 has 13 amino acids. CDR3 sequence reads: CASSLSLADEQFF. CDR3 bases: TGTGCTAGCAGCTTATCACTCGCGGATGAGCAGTTCTTC.

The genes are TRBV19 and TRBJ1-1; unclear D gene. This CDR3 is built from 15 residues. Trimming removed 1 base from V and 5 bases from J, with 14 bases in between. The germline CDR1 and CDR2 sequences are LNHDA and SQIVND (reference sequence). Written as DNA, the CDR3 is TGTGCCAGTAGTATAGTACGCCGGGTGAGGACTGAAGCTTTCTTT. Its protein product is CASSIVRRVRTEAFF.

A few counts support this clone. J is TRBJ1-6 and V is TRBV28; 8 bases match TRBD1. V shed 0 bases, J shed 14 bases, and the junction held 9 bases outside the gene matches. Germline assignment: CDR1 MDHEN and CDR2 SYDVKM. The CDR3 length is 15 residues. CDR3 sequence (DNA): TGTGCCAGCAGTTTATGGTCAGGACAGGGTTTGACCCTCCACTTT. Protein: CASSLWSGQGLTLHF. Combining the CDR3 with reference TRBV28 and TRBJ1-6 gives the whole variable domain DVKVTQSSRYLVKRTGEKVFLECVQDMDHENMFWYRQDPGLGLRLIYFSYDVKMKEKGDIPEGYSVSREKKERFSLILESASTNQTSMYLCASSLWSGQGLTLHFGNGTRLTVT.

The rearrangement uses TRBV10-1 and TRBJ2-1; 9 nucleotides agree with TRBD2. Germline V gene data show CDR1 as WNHNN and CDR2 as SYGVQD (reference sequence). The length of the CDR3 is 18 residues. Trimming cost V 5 bases and J 4 bases; bases outside gene matches: 15. The CDR3 reads CASSHSRGSGGIYNEQFF. The CDR3 bases are TGCGCCAGCAGTCACTCTAGGGGTAGCGGGGGAATTTACAATGAGCAGTTCTTC.

V usage is TRBV7-6 and J usage is TRBJ2-3; no firm D call. Germline V gene lookup returns CDR1 SGHVS and CDR2 FNYEAQ. The CDR3 contains 14 residues. With 0 bases removed from V and 4 bases from J, the gap between germline ends came to 8 bases. The CDR3 DNA reads TGTGCCAGCAGCTTAGCGCCCGCGGCAGATACGCAGTATTTT. This encodes CASSLAPAADTQYF.